This TCR beta chain is drawn from a study of cytomegalovirus exposure and HLA in healthy donors. At the level of the study: When fewer than 500 donors were genotyped, roughly 78% of them were found to fall in the Caucasian-associated ancestry cluster.

The CDR3 has 14 residues. V lost 1 base, J lost 9 bases, and 13 bases lay in between. Germline assignment: CDR1 LNHDA and CDR2 SQIVND (reference sequence). Study results and caveats: A later analysis found most CMV-associated TCR beta chains apparently HLA-restricted.

This PCR relied on a set of 60 Vbeta primers and 13 Jbeta primers. Profiled with immunoSEQ multiplex PCR; TCRdb holds only in-frame clones, not every one. The sample includes approximately 150,000 clones, 84% seen only once; the top ten take around 0.93%. With respect to this clone: Its antigen is unknown.

The sequencing input was PBMCs. This TCR was recovered from a man aged 30-40 years in good health and CMV-seronegative. This chain joins TRBV19 and TRBJ2-1, with D unresolved. Here the CDR3 reads CASSIGGYLSEQFF. In DNA, the CDR3 is TGTGCCAGTAGTATAGGAGGCTATCTCAGTGAGCAGTTCTTC.